These 22 T cell receptor beta chains share one sample of origin, sequenced in a study of monozygotic twins with inflammatory bowel disease. TCRdb reworked the 5' RACE reads into one entry per CDR3 protein, no DNA. This sample's table reports roughly 160,000 distinct CDR3 sequences. The specimen sequenced was blood. These receptors were collected from a human donor with ulcerative colitis or Crohn's disease, or a healthy co-twin of an affected twin (not recorded which).

The chain links TRBV7-6 to TRBJ1-4. The CDR3 runs 17 residues. The V gene's germline CDR1 is SGHVS and CDR2 FNYEAQ. This CDR3 reads CASSLVGVEGTNEKLFF.

V is TRBV30 and J is TRBJ1-2. This CDR3 comprises 13 residues. Germline values: CDR1 GTSNPN, CDR2 SVGIG (reference sequence). The CDR3 spells CAWLPQGGYGYTF.

V and J are TRBV7-2 and TRBJ1-2; as DNA is missing, the TRBD1 call by TCRdb cannot be tested. The CDR3 contains 15 residues. Germline V gene sequence: CDR1 SGHTA, CDR2 FQGNSA. The CDR3 loop is CASKGRAPPTGGYTF.

This chain connects TRBV21-1 to TRBJ2-7. TRBV21-1 is assigned pseudogene status. The CDR3 length is 14 residues. CDR3 loop: CASRDGSSTYEQYF.

The chain links TRBV20-1 to TRBJ2-7. CDR1 and CDR2 (germline): DFQATT, SNEGSKA (reference sequence). The CDR3 is made up of 15 amino acids. This chain's CDR3 is CSARGTGISSYEQYF.

This chain links TRBV5-1 with TRBJ2-3; no DNA is available, so the TRBD1 call from TCRdb remains unchecked. The CDR3 consists of 16 residues. Germline V gene sequence: CDR1 SGHRS, CDR2 YFSETQ. CDR3 loop: CASSLTQGGGTDTQYF.

This chain uses TRBV6-5 with TRBJ2-6; TCRdb's D call, TRBD1, is unchecked because there is no DNA. This CDR3 contains 18 residues. Germline V gene sequence: CDR1 MNHEY, CDR2 SVGAGI. CDR3 sequence reads: CASSYSEGAMAGANVLTF.

This chain uses TRBV28 with TRBJ1-2. CDR3 size: 14 residues. Looked up from germline, CDR1 is MDHEN and CDR2 is SYDVKM. The CDR3 spells CASSFSAEYYGYTF.

The gene calls are TRBV18 and TRBJ2-7; TCRdb's D gene call, TRBD1, goes unchecked for lack of DNA. The CDR3 runs 15 residues. The germline V gene encodes CDR1 KGHSH and CDR2 LQKENI. This chain's CDR3 is CASSLFGQGAREQYF.

The chain links TRBV10-3 to TRBJ2-5. This CDR3 has 14 amino acids. Germline CDR1 reads ENHRY; CDR2 reads SYGVKD. CDR3 residues: CAISESTVRETQYF.

The chain has TRBV30 and TRBJ2-1; TCRdb names TRBD2, which stays unverified in the absence of DNA. The CDR3 runs to 15 residues. The germline CDR1 and CDR2 sequences are GTSNPN and SVGIG (reference sequence). The CDR3 region is CAWTLGGLAYNEQFF.

The rearrangement joins TRBV7-8 to TRBJ2-5; as DNA is missing, the TRBD1 call by TCRdb cannot be tested. CDR1 and CDR2 from the germline V gene are SGHVS and FQNEAQ. This CDR3 is 14 amino acids long. This CDR3 is CASSLAGGQETQYF.

The J gene is TRBJ2-5, the V gene TRBV7-6; TCRdb's D gene call, TRBD2, goes unchecked for lack of DNA. The CDR3 is 17 amino acids. Germline V CDR1 and CDR2: SGHVS, FNYEAQ. The CDR3 spells CASSLGRRTYGEETQYF.

The rearrangement uses TRBV5-1 and TRBJ2-4; there is no DNA to check the TCRdb D call of TRBD1. Germline CDR1 and CDR2: SGHRS and YFSETQ. The CDR3 is 14 residues long. The CDR3 loop reads CASSLMGAPNIQYF.

This CDR3 is CSGSPGLAEDYEQYF. The V gene is TRBV20-1, the J gene TRBJ2-7; TCRdb's assignment of TRBD2 cannot be checked, as there is no DNA. The CDR3 length is 15 residues. CDR1 and CDR2 (germline): DFQATT, SNEGSKA (reference sequence).

This chain uses TRBV6-2 or TRBV6-3 with TRBJ2-5; the TRBD1 assignment by TCRdb is unverifiable without DNA. The V gene's germline CDR1 is MNHEY and CDR2 SVGEGT. The CDR3 spans 12 residues. CDR3 sequence: CASGGGAETQYF.

The chain recombines TRBV5-1 with TRBJ2-2. CDR3 length equals 15 residues. Germline V gene data show CDR1 as SGHRS and CDR2 as YFSETQ. This CDR3 is CASSTSTGHTGELFF.

This rearrangement joins TRBV28 to TRBJ1-2; TCRdb's assignment of TRBD1 cannot be checked, as there is no DNA. Germline V lookup: CDR1 MDHEN, CDR2 SYDVKM. The CDR3 has 13 amino acids. CDR3 loop: CASSWTALYGYTF.

The rearrangement joins TRBV25-1 to TRBJ2-3. CDR1 is MGHDK and CDR2 is SYGVNS in the germline V gene. The length of the CDR3 is 13 residues. CDR3 sequence reads: CASSDGYTDTQYF. Based on the CDR3 plus reference TRBV25-1 and TRBJ2-3, the full variable domain is EADIYQTPRYLVIGTGKKITLECSQTMGHDKMYWYQQDPGMELHLIHYSYGVNSTEKGDLSSESTVSRIRTEHFPLTLESARPSHTSQYLCASSDGYTDTQYFGPGTRLTVL.

This chain uses TRBV4-2 with TRBJ2-5. The germline CDR1 and CDR2 sequences are LGHNA and YNFKEQ. The CDR3 sequence is 15 residues long. The CDR3 sequence: CASSQLDGSQETQYF.

The chain couples TRBV5-6 to TRBJ1-2; TCRdb's assignment of TRBD1 cannot be checked, as there is no DNA. The CDR3 is made up of 13 amino acids. Germline values: CDR1 SGHDT, CDR2 YYEEEE. CDR3 region: CASLPTGLGSYTF.

This rearrangement joins TRBV6-2 or TRBV6-3 to TRBJ1-1. This CDR3 region has 16 residues. The germline V gene has CDR1 MNHEY and CDR2 SVGEGT. The CDR3 sequence is CASSYSLGREVTEAFF.